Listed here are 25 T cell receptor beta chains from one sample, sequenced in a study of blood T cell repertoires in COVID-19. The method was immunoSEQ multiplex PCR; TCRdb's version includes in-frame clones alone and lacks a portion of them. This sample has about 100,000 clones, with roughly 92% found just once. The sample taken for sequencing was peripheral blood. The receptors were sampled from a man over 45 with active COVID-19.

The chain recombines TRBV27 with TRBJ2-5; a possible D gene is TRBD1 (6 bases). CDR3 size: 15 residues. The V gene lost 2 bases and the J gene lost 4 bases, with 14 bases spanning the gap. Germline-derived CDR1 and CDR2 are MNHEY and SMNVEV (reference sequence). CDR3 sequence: CASSLEGRGGETQYF. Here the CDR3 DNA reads TGTGCCAGCAGTTTAGAGGGCAGGGGTGGAGAGACCCAGTACTTC.

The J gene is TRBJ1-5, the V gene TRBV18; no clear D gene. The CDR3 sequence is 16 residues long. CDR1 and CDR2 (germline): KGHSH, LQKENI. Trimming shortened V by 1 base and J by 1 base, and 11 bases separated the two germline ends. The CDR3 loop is CASSPRRGDSNQPQHF. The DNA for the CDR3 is TGTGCCAGCTCACCACGGAGAGGAGACAGCAATCAGCCCCAGCATTTT.

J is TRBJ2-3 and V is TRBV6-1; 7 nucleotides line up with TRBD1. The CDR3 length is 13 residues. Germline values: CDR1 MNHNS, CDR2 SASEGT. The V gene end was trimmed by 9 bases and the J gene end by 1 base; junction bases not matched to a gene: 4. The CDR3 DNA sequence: TGTGCCAGTAGACAGGGAGGCACAGATACGCAGTATTTT. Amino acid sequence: CASRQGGTDTQYF.

CDR3 residues: CASSPSGLAGRTVNYNEQFF. The CDR3 region has the DNA TGTGCCAGCAGTCCATCGGGACTAGCGGGACGCACTGTTAACTACAATGAGCAGTTCTTC. V is TRBV6-6 and J is TRBJ2-1, with 13 nucleotides matching TRBD2. V lost 5 bases, J lost 3 bases, and 16 bases stayed unmatched. Germline lookup yields CDR1 MNHNY and CDR2 SVGAGI (reference sequence). This CDR3 has 20 amino acids.

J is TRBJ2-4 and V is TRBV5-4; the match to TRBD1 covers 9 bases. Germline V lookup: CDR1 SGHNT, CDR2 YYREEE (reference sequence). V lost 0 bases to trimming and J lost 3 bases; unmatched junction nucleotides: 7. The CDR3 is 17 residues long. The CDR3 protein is CASSLGDRVKGKNIQYF. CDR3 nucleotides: TGTGCCAGCAGCTTGGGGGACAGGGTTAAGGGCAAAAACATTCAGTACTTC.

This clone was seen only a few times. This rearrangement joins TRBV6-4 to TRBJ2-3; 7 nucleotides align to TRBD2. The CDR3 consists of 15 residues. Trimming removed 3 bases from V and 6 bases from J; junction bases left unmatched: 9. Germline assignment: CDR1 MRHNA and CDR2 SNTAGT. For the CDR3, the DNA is TGTGCCAGCAGTGAACGTGCGGGAGAGGCTGATACGCAGTATTTT. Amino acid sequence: CASSERAGEADTQYF.

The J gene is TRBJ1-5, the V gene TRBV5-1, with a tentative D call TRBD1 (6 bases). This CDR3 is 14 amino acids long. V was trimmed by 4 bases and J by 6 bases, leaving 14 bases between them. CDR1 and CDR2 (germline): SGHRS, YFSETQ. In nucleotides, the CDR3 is TGCGCCAGCAGCCAAGAGTTAGGGGGTCAGCCCCAGCATTTT. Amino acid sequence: CASSQELGGQPQHF.

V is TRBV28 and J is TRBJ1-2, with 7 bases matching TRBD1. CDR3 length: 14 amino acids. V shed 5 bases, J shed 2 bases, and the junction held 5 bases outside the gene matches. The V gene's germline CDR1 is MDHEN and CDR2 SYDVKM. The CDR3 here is CASSQTGANYGYTF. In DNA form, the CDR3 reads TGTGCCAGCAGTCAAACAGGGGCAAACTATGGCTACACCTTC.

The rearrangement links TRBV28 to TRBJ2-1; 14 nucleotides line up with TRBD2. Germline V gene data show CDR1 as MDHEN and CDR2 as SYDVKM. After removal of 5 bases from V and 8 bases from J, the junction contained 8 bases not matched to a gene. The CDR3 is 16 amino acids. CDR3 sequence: CASSPPTSGGVDEQFF. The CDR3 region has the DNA TGTGCCAGCAGTCCCCCGACTAGCGGGGGGGTTGATGAGCAGTTCTTC. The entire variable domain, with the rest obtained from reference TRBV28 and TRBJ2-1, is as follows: DVKVTQSSRYLVKRTGEKVFLECVQDMDHENMFWYRQDPGLGLRLIYFSYDVKMKEKGDIPEGYSVSREKKERFSLILESASTNQTSMYLCASSPPTSGGVDEQFFGPGTRLTVL.

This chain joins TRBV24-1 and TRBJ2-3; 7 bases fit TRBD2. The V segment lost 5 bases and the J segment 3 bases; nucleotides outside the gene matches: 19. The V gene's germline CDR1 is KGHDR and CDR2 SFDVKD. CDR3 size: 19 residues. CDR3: CATSGPSRDYQAGTDTQYF. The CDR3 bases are TGTGCCACCAGTGGGCCTTCCCGGGACTATCAGGCCGGGACAGATACGCAGTATTTT.

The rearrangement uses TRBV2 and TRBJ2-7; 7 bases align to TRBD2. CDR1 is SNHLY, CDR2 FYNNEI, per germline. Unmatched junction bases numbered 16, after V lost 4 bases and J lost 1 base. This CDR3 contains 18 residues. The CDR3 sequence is CASSGRVGTSSGSYEQYF. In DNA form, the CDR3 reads TGTGCCAGCAGTGGGAGGGTAGGGACGAGTAGCGGGTCCTACGAGCAGTACTTC.

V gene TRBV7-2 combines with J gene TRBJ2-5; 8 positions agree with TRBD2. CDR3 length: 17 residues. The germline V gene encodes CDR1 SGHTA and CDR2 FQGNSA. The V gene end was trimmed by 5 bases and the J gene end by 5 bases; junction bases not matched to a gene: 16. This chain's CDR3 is CASSQGGAGGLRETQYF. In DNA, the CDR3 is TGTGCCAGCAGCCAGGGCGGGGCGGGAGGTTTACGGGAGACCCAGTACTTC.

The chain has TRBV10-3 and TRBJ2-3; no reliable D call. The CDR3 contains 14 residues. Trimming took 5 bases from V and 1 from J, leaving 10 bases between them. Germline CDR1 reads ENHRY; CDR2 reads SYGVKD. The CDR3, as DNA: TGTGCCATCAGTCTTTCCTCAGGCACAGATACGCAGTATTTT. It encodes CAISLSSGTDTQYF.

CDR3 nucleotide sequence: TGTGCCAGCACCGTGGGGGACAGGGGCTACACTGAAGCTTTCTTT. Protein product: CASTVGDRGYTEAFF. The genes are TRBV28 and TRBJ1-1, with 10 positions matching TRBD1. Germline CDR1 reads MDHEN; CDR2 reads SYDVKM. Unmatched junction bases numbered 8, after V lost 7 bases and J lost 3 bases. The CDR3 loop spans 15 amino acids.

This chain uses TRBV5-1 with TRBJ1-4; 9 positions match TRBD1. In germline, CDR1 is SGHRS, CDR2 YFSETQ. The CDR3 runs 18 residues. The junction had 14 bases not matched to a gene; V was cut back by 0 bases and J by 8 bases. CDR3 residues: CASSLGATGGAAMEKLFF. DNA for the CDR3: TGCGCCAGCAGCTTGGGGGCAACAGGGGGCGCGGCAATGGAAAAACTGTTTTTT.

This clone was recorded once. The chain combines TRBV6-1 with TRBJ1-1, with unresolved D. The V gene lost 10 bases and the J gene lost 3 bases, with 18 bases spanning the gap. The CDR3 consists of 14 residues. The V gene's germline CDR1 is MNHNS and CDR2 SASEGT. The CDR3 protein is CAIKPPGGHTEAFF. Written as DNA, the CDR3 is TGTGCCATCAAGCCCCCCGGAGGCCACACTGAAGCTTTCTTT.

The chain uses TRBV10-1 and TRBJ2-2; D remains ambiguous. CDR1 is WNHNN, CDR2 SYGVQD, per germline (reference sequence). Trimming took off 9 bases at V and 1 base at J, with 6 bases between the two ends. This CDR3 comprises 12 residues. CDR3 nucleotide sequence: TGCGCCAGTCGACAGAACACCGGGGAGCTGTTTTTT. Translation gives CASRQNTGELFF.

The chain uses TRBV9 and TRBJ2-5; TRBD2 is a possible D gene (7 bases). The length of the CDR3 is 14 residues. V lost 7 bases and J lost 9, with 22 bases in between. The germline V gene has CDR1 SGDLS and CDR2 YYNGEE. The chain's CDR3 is CASGNRQAGGAQYF. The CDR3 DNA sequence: TGTGCCAGCGGGAATAGACAGGCTGGGGGGGCCCAGTACTTC.

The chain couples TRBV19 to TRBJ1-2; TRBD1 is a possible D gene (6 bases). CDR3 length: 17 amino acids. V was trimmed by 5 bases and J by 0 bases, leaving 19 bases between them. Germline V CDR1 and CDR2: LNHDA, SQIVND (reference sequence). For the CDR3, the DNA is TGTGCCAGTAGTTACGGGACATCGGTAGAAGCTAACTATGGCTACACCTTC. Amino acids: CASSYGTSVEANYGYTF.

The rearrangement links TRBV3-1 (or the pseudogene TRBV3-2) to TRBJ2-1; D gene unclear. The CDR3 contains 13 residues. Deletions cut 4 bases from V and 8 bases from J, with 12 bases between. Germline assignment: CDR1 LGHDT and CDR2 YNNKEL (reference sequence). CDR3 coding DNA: TGTGCCAGCAGCCGGAATGAGGTGGATGAGCAGTTCTTC. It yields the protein CASSRNEVDEQFF.

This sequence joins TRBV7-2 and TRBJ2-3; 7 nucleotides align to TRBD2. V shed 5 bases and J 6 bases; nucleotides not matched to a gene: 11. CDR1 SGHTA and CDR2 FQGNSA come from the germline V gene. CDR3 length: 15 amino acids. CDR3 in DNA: TGTGCCAGCAGCCCGGGACTGACTAGCCCCGATACGCAGTATTTT. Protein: CASSPGLTSPDTQYF.

The CDR3 sequence: CASNPRLGNYGYTF. The CDR3 DNA is TGTGCCAGCAATCCGAGACTGGGTAACTATGGCTACACCTTC. The genes are TRBV6-6 and TRBJ1-2; D not resolved. This CDR3 has 14 amino acids. Germline CDR1 and CDR2: MNHNY and SVGAGI (reference sequence). Trimming took 7 bases from V and 1 from J, leaving 13 bases between them.

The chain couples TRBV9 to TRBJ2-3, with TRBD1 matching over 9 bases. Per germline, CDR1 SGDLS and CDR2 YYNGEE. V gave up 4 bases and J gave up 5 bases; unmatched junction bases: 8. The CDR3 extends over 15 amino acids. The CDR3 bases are TGTGCCAGCAGCCCACAGGGGGCATCGGTAGATACGCAGTATTTT. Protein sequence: CASSPQGASVDTQYF.

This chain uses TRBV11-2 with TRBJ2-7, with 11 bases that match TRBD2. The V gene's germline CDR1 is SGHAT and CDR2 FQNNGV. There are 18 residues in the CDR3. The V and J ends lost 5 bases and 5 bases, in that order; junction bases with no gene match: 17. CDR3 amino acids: CASSLTNPGTSGGHEQYF. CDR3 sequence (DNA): TGTGCCAGCAGCCTCACCAACCCCGGGACTAGCGGAGGCCACGAGCAGTACTTC.

The CDR3 sequence is CATRTGNIQYF. Here the CDR3 DNA reads TGTGCCACCCGGACAGGGAACATTCAGTACTTC. The chain links TRBV6-5 to TRBJ2-4; 8 bases line up with TRBD1. The trim removed 10 bases at V and 7 bases at J, leaving 3 bases unmatched. This CDR3 is 11 amino acids long. Germline V gene lookup returns CDR1 MNHEY and CDR2 SVGAGI.